These 21 T cell receptor beta chains came from one sample sequenced in a study of blood T cells in healthy people across ages. It was with a sample-barcoded 5' primer and a J-beta primer mix that a second PCR of about 6 to 12 cycles was run. TCRdb itself ran the 5' RACE reads through MiXCR, one entry per CDR3 protein. The data hold approximately 810,000 distinct CDR3 sequences, with under 35% observed a single time. The material sequenced was blood. Receptors were obtained from a woman over 75 in good health.

This sequence joins TRBV6-1 and TRBJ2-5; D is unresolved. CDR3 length: 15 residues. Germline loops: CDR1 MNHNS, CDR2 SASEGT. V was trimmed by 4 bases and J by 11 bases, leaving 23 bases between them. The CDR3 sequence is CASSVGQSDRNEQYF. CDR3 nucleotide sequence: TGTGCCAGCAGTGTAGGGCAGAGTGACCGAAATGAGCAGTACTTC.

This clonotype has more than one count but fewer than ten. Being one base from a much bigger clone, this may be a read error. The rearrangement links TRBV10-3 to TRBJ2-5, with TRBD2 matching over 13 bases. The closer fit of TRBJ2-1 to the DNA end suggests the J call may be wrong. The germline V gene has CDR1 ENHRY and CDR2 SYGVKD. The CDR3 loop spans 15 amino acids. CDR3 loop: CAIKGTSGVQETQFF. In DNA, the CDR3 is TGTGCCATCAAAGGGACTAGCGGGGTACAAGAGACCCAGTTCTTC.

About this clonotype itself: Possible read error: a much larger clone is one base away. The V call is TRBV30, the J call TRBJ2-5; weak D call: TRBD1 (5 bases). The DNA matches TRBJ2-7 better at its end, which makes the J call doubtful. The germline gives CDR1 GTSNPN, CDR2 SVGIG (reference sequence). The CDR3 is 11 amino acids. CDR3 in amino acids: CAWDSNYEQYF. The CDR3 DNA is TGTGCCTGGGACAGCAACTACGAGCAGTACTTC.

As concerns this clonotype: A read error may be the cause here, since a much bigger clone is one base away. V usage is TRBV3-1 and J usage is TRBJ2-1; 7 bases are shared with TRBD2. The V segment lost 1 base and the J segment 12 bases; nucleotides outside the gene matches: 6. CDR1 and CDR2 (germline): LGHDT, YNNKEL (reference sequence). The CDR3 runs to 13 residues. For the CDR3, the DNA is TGTGCCAGCAGCCAAGTATCGCGCGGGGGGCAGTTCTTC. It specifies CASSQVSRGGQFF.

The CDR3 DNA reads TGCAGTGCTAGAGATGGCTACGAGCAGTACTTC. Protein sequence: CSARDGYEQYF. This chain joins TRBV20-1 and TRBJ2-5; no reliable D call. TRBJ2-7 matches the DNA end more closely, so the J call is doubtful. Germline V lookup: CDR1 DFQATT, CDR2 SNEGSKA (reference sequence). There are 11 residues in the CDR3.

The rearrangement uses TRBV14 and TRBJ1-1; TRBD1 might be the D (6 bases). Germline lookup yields CDR1 SGHDN and CDR2 FVKESK. This CDR3 contains 12 residues. V lost 2 bases, J lost 7 bases, and 8 bases lay in between. CDR3 in DNA: TGTGCCAGCAGCCAATGGGACAATGAAGCTTTCTTT. Translation gives CASSQWDNEAFF.

This clonotype was recorded at least ten times. This chain joins TRBV6-1 and TRBJ2-5; 7 nucleotides match TRBD1. The length of the CDR3 is 13 residues. V lost 6 bases and J lost 5; bases outside the gene matches: 6. The germline CDR1 and CDR2 sequences are MNHNS and SASEGT. The CDR3 loop reads CASRSQGTETQYF. In DNA, the CDR3 is TGTGCCAGCAGATCACAGGGGACGGAGACCCAGTACTTC.

This clonotype was picked up a small number of times. This chain uses TRBV6-5 with TRBJ1-1; possibly TRBD1 for D (6 bases). CDR3 length: 13 residues. Germline V gene lookup returns CDR1 MNHEY and CDR2 SVGAGI. V was cut by 6 bases and J by 3 bases, with 11 bases left in between. The CDR3 DNA reads as TGTGCCAGCAGAATGAACAGGGACACTGAAGCTTTCTTT. It specifies CASRMNRDTEAFF.

This clonotype was counted ten times or more. This chain links TRBV7-2 with TRBJ2-3; D remains ambiguous. Germline V gene lookup returns CDR1 SGHTA and CDR2 FQGNSA. Trimming removed 1 base at V and 4 bases at J, with 12 bases between. The CDR3 consists of 15 residues. The DNA of the CDR3 is TGTGCCAGCAGCTTAGTCCAGGCTCGGTCAGATACGCAGTATTTT. Its translation is CASSLVQARSDTQYF.

This clonotype was counted at least ten times. V and J are TRBV5-1 and TRBJ1-1; D gene uncertain. This CDR3 region has 12 residues. CDR1 is SGHRS, CDR2 YFSETQ, per germline. Trimming cost V 8 bases and J 1 base, with 9 bases left between them. The CDR3 DNA reads TGCGCCAGTCGGACGGAGAACACTGAAGCTTTCTTT. It is translated as CASRTENTEAFF. The full variable domain, completed using reference TRBV5-1 and TRBJ1-1, is KAGVTQTPRYLIKTRGQQVTLSCSPISGHRSVSWYQQTPGQGLQFLFEYFSETQRNKGNFPGRFSGRQFSNSRSEMNVSTLELGDSALYLCASRTENTEAFFGQGTRLTVV.

CDR3 residues: CASSVGGIMNTEAFF. In DNA, the CDR3 is TGTGCCAGCAGCGTAGGAGGGATCATGAACACTGAAGCTTTCTTT. The V and J genes are TRBV9 and TRBJ1-1, with D hard to call. CDR1 is SGDLS, CDR2 YYNGEE, per germline. CDR3 length: 15 residues. The ends were cut back, 0 bases at V and 0 bases at J, with 9 bases in the middle.

The CDR3 bases are TGTGCCAGCAGCCTTAGAGAGGCTGAAGCTTTCTTT. This gives the protein CASSLREAEAFF. This sequence joins TRBV7-2 and TRBJ1-1; the D is unclear. Trimming took 5 bases from V and 6 from J, leaving 10 bases between them. Germline V gene sequence: CDR1 SGHTA, CDR2 FQGNSA. The CDR3 runs to 12 residues. The whole variable domain, filled in from reference TRBV7-2 and TRBJ1-1, reads GAGVSQSPSNKVTEKGKDVELRCDPISGHTALYWYRQSLGQGLEFLIYFQGNSAPDKSGLPSDRFSAERTGGSVSTLTIQRTQQEDSAVYLCASSLREAEAFFGQGTRLTVV.

This clonotype occurred a few times. The chain links TRBV27 to TRBJ1-1, with D perhaps matching TRBD1 (5 bases). The CDR3 has 15 amino acids. V lost 0 bases and J lost 5, with 13 bases in between. Germline V lookup: CDR1 MNHEY, CDR2 SMNVEV (reference sequence). Written as DNA, the CDR3 is TGTGCCAGCAGTTTATCTAGCGGGGCAGCAACTGAAGCTTTCTTT. This encodes CASSLSSGAATEAFF.

This clonotype was seen more than once but under ten times. This chain connects TRBV5-1 to TRBJ2-7, with D unresolved. V lost 1 base to trimming and J lost 5 bases, with 16 bases between them. Germline CDR1 and CDR2: SGHRS and YFSETQ. CDR3 size: 15 residues. The CDR3 sequence: CASSLWADPTNEQYF. As DNA, the CDR3 is TGCGCCAGCAGCTTGTGGGCAGATCCCACCAACGAGCAGTACTTC. Based on the CDR3 plus reference TRBV5-1 and TRBJ2-7, the full variable domain is KAGVTQTPRYLIKTRGQQVTLSCSPISGHRSVSWYQQTPGQGLQFLFEYFSETQRNKGNFPGRFSGRQFSNSRSEMNVSTLELGDSALYLCASSLWADPTNEQYFGPGTRLTVT.

This clonotype was picked up one time. CDR3 loop: CASSYAGGLNNGYTF. The CDR3 DNA reads TGTGCCAGCAGTTACGCCGGGGGCCTGAACAATGGCTACACCTTC. This chain joins TRBV6-2 or TRBV6-3 and TRBJ1-2; D is possibly TRBD1 (6 bases). The V end lost 2 bases, the J end lost 6 bases, and 16 bases lay between the germline ends. This CDR3 region has 15 residues. Germline V gene lookup returns CDR1 MNHEY and CDR2 SVGEGT.

The chain combines TRBV19 with TRBJ2-2; TRBD2 might be the D (7 bases). V lost 10 bases and J 5 bases, leaving 20 bases between the germline ends. The germline V gene has CDR1 LNHDA and CDR2 SQIVND (reference sequence). This CDR3 spans 15 amino acids. This CDR3 is CATKEGGARTGELFF. For the CDR3, the DNA is TGTGCCACCAAAGAGGGGGGGGCAAGAACCGGGGAGCTGTTTTTT.

The sample holds many counts of this clonotype. The chain has TRBV5-1 and TRBJ2-1; 8 bases agree with TRBD1. V trimming: 3 bases; J trimming: 3 bases; junction bases outside the gene matches: 2. Germline loops: CDR1 SGHRS, CDR2 YFSETQ. This CDR3 contains 14 residues. Here the CDR3 DNA reads TGCGCCAGCAGCTCGGGACAGGACTACAATGAGCAGTTCTTC. As protein: CASSSGQDYNEQFF.

The J gene is TRBJ2-5, the V gene TRBV12-3 or TRBV12-4; a weak D match, TRBD2 (7 bases). The CDR3 contains 14 residues. Trimming pared 3 bases from V and 5 bases from J, leaving 13 bases between. The CDR3 coding sequence is TGTGCCAGCAGTTTCCCGAGGGGGGGCGAGACCCAGTACTTC. Encoded protein: CASSFPRGGETQYF.

This clonotype appeared many times. The chain has TRBV2 and TRBJ1-2; no reliable D call. CDR1 is SNHLY, CDR2 FYNNEI, per germline. CDR3 length equals 14 residues. V lost 6 bases and J 2 bases, leaving 13 bases between the germline ends. The CDR3 sequence is CASRGELPNYGYTF. CDR3 DNA: TGTGCCAGCAGAGGAGAGTTACCCAACTATGGCTACACCTTC. Full variable domain (outside the CDR3, taken from reference TRBV2 and TRBJ1-2): EPEVTQTPSHQVTQMGQEVILRCVPISNHLYFYWYRQILGQKVEFLVSFYNNEISEKSEIFDDQFSVERPDGSNFTLKIRSTKLEDSAMYFCASRGELPNYGYTFGSGTRLTVV.

DNA of the CDR3: TGTGCCAGCACCGTTGTCCCGGGACGTGAGCAGTTCTTC. As protein: CASTVVPGREQFF. The rearrangement links TRBV7-2 to TRBJ2-1; D is perhaps TRBD1 or TRBD2 (5 bases each). Germline values: CDR1 SGHTA, CDR2 FQGNSA. The CDR3 is 13 residues long. The germline V and J ends were trimmed by 7 bases and 9 bases, with 16 bases remaining between them.

This clonotype occurred a few times. The J gene is TRBJ2-6, the V gene TRBV18; 11 nucleotides align to TRBD2. Germline CDR1 reads KGHSH; CDR2 reads LQKENI. This CDR3 comprises 18 residues. Trimming removed 1 base from V and 2 bases from J; junction bases left unmatched: 4. The CDR3 region has the DNA TGTGCCAGCTCACCACGTACTAGCGGGGGAACTGGGGCCAACGTCCTGACTTTC. Protein sequence: CASSPRTSGGTGANVLTF.